The T cell receptor (beta chain) described here comes from a study of T cells in Graves' hyperthyroidism and ophthalmopathy. Hyperthyroidism patients were newly diagnosed, had disease duration under 2 months, and were aged 18 to 65 years. Amplification targeted TCR beta CDR3 regions from RNA transcripts. First-round RT-PCR targeting the TCR CDR3 was performed with the HTBI primer set. TCRdb called the multiplex PCR reads again in MiXCR, with one record for every CDR3 protein. Of just over 550,000 distinct CDR3 sequences listed, approximately 44% are singletons. J lost 3 bases, V lost 0 bases, and 5 bases had no gene match. From germline, CDR1 is WNHNN and CDR2 SYGVQD (reference sequence). This CDR3 region has 16 residues.

The chain employs TRBV10-1 and TRBJ2-7, with TRBD2 matching over 10 bases. Input material: peripheral blood or thyroid tissue (not recorded which). The clonotype originates from a woman in her late teens or twenties with Graves' hyperthyroidism. CDR3 coding DNA: TGCGCCAGCAGTGAGTCCCAGGCTAGCGGGAGCTACGAGCAGTACTTC. Translation: CASSESQASGSYEQYF.